The 17 T cell receptor beta chains below all came from one sample that was sequenced in a study of radiotherapy plus CTLA-4 blockade in lung cancer. Profiling relied on immunoSEQ multiplex PCR, and the TCRdb table lists in-frame clones only, not all of them. This sample has about 36,000 clones; 72% occur once, and the top ten carry roughly a tenth. Source: peripheral blood, taken from a patient treated with radiotherapy plus ipilimumab. Receptors originate from a human donor with non-small cell lung cancer who had stable disease on radiotherapy plus ipilimumab.

The J gene is TRBJ2-7, the V gene TRBV11-3, with D possibly TRBD1 on 5 matching bases. Germline CDR1 SGHNT, CDR2 YENEEA. The CDR3 covers 14 residues. Trimming left V 6 bases short and J 2 bases short, with 14 bases between. The DNA of the CDR3 is TGTGCCAGCAGTCCTCGAGACAGTACCTACGAGCAGTACTTC. Translated, it gives CASSPRDSTYEQYF.

The chain recombines TRBV29-1 with TRBJ2-3; TRBD1 might be the D (5 bases). This CDR3 comprises 15 residues. Germline lookup yields CDR1 SQVTM and CDR2 ANQGSEA. V lost 6 bases to trimming and J lost 2 bases, with 18 bases between them. CDR3 DNA: TGCAGCGTCATAGGGGTTGGGATAAACACAGATACGCAGTATTTT. Amino acids: CSVIGVGINTDTQYF.

CDR3 region: CASSSGYTDTQYF. The CDR3 region has the DNA TGTGCCAGCAGTTCAGGCTACACAGATACGCAGTATTTT. V is TRBV2 and J is TRBJ2-3, with no clear D. The V gene's germline CDR1 is SNHLY and CDR2 FYNNEI. The CDR3 length is 13 residues. With 5 bases removed from V and 2 bases from J, the gap between germline ends came to 8 bases.

The rearrangement links TRBV7-9 to TRBJ2-2, with D perhaps matching TRBD2 (5 bases). V was cut by 7 bases and J by 4 bases, with 7 bases left in between. Germline V CDR1 and CDR2: SEHNR, FQNEAQ (reference sequence). This CDR3 is built from 12 residues. CDR3 in DNA: TGTGCCAGCAAGGCGGGCACCGGGGAGCTGTTTTTT. Translation: CASKAGTGELFF. Looking up the rest from reference TRBV7-9 and TRBJ2-2 gives the full variable domain: DTGVSQNPRHKITKRGQNVTFRCDPISEHNRLYWYRQTLGQGPEFLTYFQNEAQLEKSRLLSDRFSAERPKGSFSTLEIQRTEQGDSAMYLCASKAGTGELFFGEGSRLTVL.

The rearrangement joins TRBV18 to TRBJ2-3; TRBD1 matches at 7 bases. CDR3 length: 16 amino acids. V gave up 3 bases and J gave up 3 bases; unmatched junction bases: 9. CDR1 KGHSH and CDR2 LQKENI come from the germline V gene. This CDR3 is CASSPRLTGTTDTQYF. The CDR3 DNA follows: TGTGCCAGCTCACCTAGACTGACAGGGACAACAGATACGCAGTATTTT. Filled out from reference TRBV18 and TRBJ2-3, the complete variable domain reads NAGVMQNPRHLVRRRGQEARLRCSPMKGHSHVYWYRQLPEEGLKFMVYLQKENIIDESGMPKERFSAEFPKEGPSILRIQQVVRGDSAAYFCASSPRLTGTTDTQYFGPGTRLTVL.

This clone turned up a few times. The J gene is TRBJ2-7, the V gene TRBV7-9; D is possibly TRBD2 (5 bases). This CDR3 is built from 11 residues. The germline gives CDR1 SEHNR, CDR2 FQNEAQ (reference sequence). The V end was cut by 1 base, the J end by 10 bases, with 8 bases between. CDR3 nucleotides: TGTGCCAGCAGCTTAGTCGGGAAACAGTACTTC. This codes for CASSLVGKQYF.

This clone was recorded only once. The chain recombines TRBV6-5 with TRBJ2-2; 7 positions match TRBD1. V was pared by 6 bases and J by 6 bases, with 1 base of the junction left unmatched. This CDR3 region has 12 residues. Germline CDR1 reads MNHEY; CDR2 reads SVGAGI. DNA for the CDR3: TGTGCCAGCAGAAGGGGGCCCGGGGAGCTGTTTTTT. Encoded protein: CASRRGPGELFF.

This chain connects TRBV2 to TRBJ1-1; tentative D call: TRBD1 (6 bases). V lost 6 bases and J lost 8, with 10 bases in between. Germline-derived CDR1 and CDR2 are SNHLY and FYNNEI. CDR3 size: 11 residues. The CDR3 DNA reads TGTGCCAGCAGATACAGGGCCGAAGCTTTCTTT. It translates to CASRYRAEAFF.

This clone was seen a handful of times. V usage is TRBV4-1 and J usage is TRBJ1-2; 9 positions agree with TRBD1. The germline V gene has CDR1 MGHRA and CDR2 YSYEKL. Trimming cost V 4 bases and J 8 bases; bases outside gene matches: 8. The CDR3 sequence is 14 residues long. Here the CDR3 reads CASSPRDRVEGYTF. DNA for the CDR3: TGCGCCAGCAGCCCCCGGGACAGGGTTGAAGGCTACACCTTC.

The V and J genes are TRBV6-5 and TRBJ2-3, with D perhaps TRBD1 (6 bases). This CDR3 contains 14 residues. V shed 3 bases and J shed 3 bases, with 10 bases lying between them. Germline values: CDR1 MNHEY, CDR2 SVGAGI. The DNA for the CDR3 is TGTGCCAGCAGTTATGGGGGCGGAACAGATACGCAGTATTTT. Its protein is CASSYGGGTDTQYF.

CDR3 DNA: TGTGCCAGCAGTGAGCTGCTAGCGGGGGGGCCAGTCGACTACGAGCAGTACTTC. Translation gives CASSELLAGGPVDYEQYF. The chain employs TRBV2 and TRBJ2-7; 12 bases align to TRBD2. The CDR3 contains 18 residues. V shed 3 bases and J 3 bases; nucleotides not matched to a gene: 12. Germline V gives CDR1 SNHLY, CDR2 FYNNEI.

This clone came up a few times. This sequence joins TRBV4-2 and TRBJ2-7; TRBD2 aligns across 10 bases. The V gene end was trimmed by 1 base and the J gene end by 0 bases; junction bases not matched to a gene: 6. In germline, CDR1 is LGHNA, CDR2 YNFKEQ. The CDR3 length is 17 residues. CDR3 DNA: TGTGCCAGCAGCCAAGGGGGAGCGGGGGGGCCCTCCTACGAGCAGTACTTC. This sequence encodes CASSQGGAGGPSYEQYF.

This chain links TRBV30 with TRBJ1-1; D uncertain. Germline assignment: CDR1 GTSNPN and CDR2 SVGIG (reference sequence). V was trimmed by 2 bases and J by 8 bases, leaving 12 bases between them. The CDR3 has 12 residues. CDR3: CAWSPQQAEAFF. CDR3 coding DNA: TGTGCCTGGAGTCCCCAGCAGGCCGAAGCTTTCTTT.

This clone was observed a few times. The chain employs TRBV6-5 and TRBJ1-5; 7 nucleotides line up with TRBD1. V lost 10 bases and J lost 2; bases outside the gene matches: 8. The CDR3 consists of 14 residues. Germline assignment: CDR1 MNHEY and CDR2 SVGAGI. DNA of the CDR3: TGTGCCACCAGAGTGGGGACAGGCAATCAGCCCCAGCATTTT. This gives the protein CATRVGTGNQPQHF.

This rearrangement joins TRBV7-6 to TRBJ2-7; the match to TRBD2 covers 12 bases. Germline loops: CDR1 SGHVS, CDR2 FNYEAQ. Germline trimming cut 2 bases from V and 6 bases from J; bases unmatched to any gene: 5. This CDR3 is 15 amino acids long. The CDR3 sequence: CASSLLAGGSSEQYF. The CDR3 DNA is TGTGCCAGCAGCTTACTAGCGGGGGGGAGTAGCGAGCAGTACTTC. Full variable domain (rest looked up from reference TRBV7-6 and TRBJ2-7): GAGVSQSPRYKVTKRGQDVALRCDPISGHVSLYWYRQALGQGPEFLTYFNYEAQQDKSGLPNDRFSAERPEGSISTLTIQRTEQRDSAMYRCASSLLAGGSSEQYFGPGTRLTVT.

The V and J genes are TRBV5-6 and TRBJ2-1, with TRBD2 as a possible D gene (6 bases). V was shortened by 1 base and J by 12 bases, with 14 bases between the two germline ends. This CDR3 has 13 residues. Germline CDR1 is SGHDT and CDR2 is YYEEEE. The CDR3: CASSLSRAGGQFF. CDR3 sequence (DNA): TGTGCCAGCAGCTTGTCCCGGGCCGGGGGGCAGTTCTTC.

The rearrangement uses TRBV11-2 and TRBJ1-1; no definite D call. With 0 bases removed from V and 4 bases from J, the gap between germline ends came to 12 bases. The CDR3 is made up of 15 amino acids. Germline CDR1 reads SGHAT; CDR2 reads FQNNGV. Here the CDR3 reads CASSLDQRGGTEAFF. CDR3 bases: TGTGCCAGCAGCTTAGATCAGCGGGGTGGCACTGAAGCTTTCTTT.